This entry lists 22 T cell receptor beta chains sequenced from one sample in a study of T cell clusters in autoimmune cytopenias. TRB amplification used approximately 250 ng of peripheral blood genomic DNA. One tube held mixed TRB-A and TRB-B primer pools for touch-down PCR. TCRdb re-analyzed the multiplex PCR reads; it lists each CDR3 protein once, without DNA. The listing records about 5,000 distinct CDR3 sequences. The specimen was peripheral blood. The receptors derive from a human donor with an autoimmune cytopenia or autoimmune hepatitis (not recorded which).

This clonotype is identified as medium-sized from frequency. This chain links TRBV6-5 with TRBJ1-5; TCRdb calls TRBD1, which cannot be checked without DNA. The germline V gene encodes CDR1 MNHEY and CDR2 SVGAGI. CDR3 length equals 14 residues. The chain's CDR3 is CASSRGLGNQPQHF.

This rearrangement joins TRBV12-3 or TRBV12-4 to TRBJ1-2; TCRdb lists TRBD1, though no DNA is available to test this call. This CDR3 is 13 amino acids long. The CDR3 spells CASSLDRGPGYTF.

The chain employs TRBV11-2 and TRBJ2-7; TCRdb designates TRBD1, a call that cannot be tested without DNA. The CDR3 has 13 residues. Germline CDR1 reads SGHAT; CDR2 reads FQNNGV. The CDR3 region is CASSPRTGYEQYF.

This sequence joins TRBV12-3 or TRBV12-4 and TRBJ2-5; TCRdb reports TRBD1, a call that lacks DNA to check it against. The CDR3 covers 14 residues. This CDR3 is CASSLVGGRQTQYF.

This clonotype is medium-sized by frequency. The chain is built from TRBV29-1 and TRBJ2-5. There are 14 residues in the CDR3. The germline V gene has CDR1 SQVTM and CDR2 ANQGSEA. The CDR3 sequence: CSGGPWGVQETQYF.

V gene TRBV5-6 combines with J gene TRBJ2-1; TCRdb indicates TRBD1, and absent DNA this call remains unverified. The CDR3 extends over 13 amino acids. In germline, CDR1 is SGHDT, CDR2 YYEEEE. The CDR3: CASRAGAGDEQFF.

This sequence joins TRBV12-3 or TRBV12-4 and TRBJ1-3; with no DNA, the TCRdb D assignment of TRBD1 cannot be verified. This CDR3 has 14 residues. The CDR3 spells CASSRRGGWGTIYF.

This clonotype is labeled medium-sized based on frequency. This chain uses TRBV19 with TRBJ2-1; TCRdb reports TRBD1, a call that lacks DNA to check it against. CDR3 length equals 16 residues. Germline V gene sequence: CDR1 LNHDA, CDR2 SQIVND (reference sequence). This chain's CDR3 is CASSIVGAGGYNEQFF.

V is TRBV18 and J is TRBJ2-3; TCRdb's D gene call, TRBD1, goes unchecked for lack of DNA. This CDR3 has 15 residues. Germline lookup yields CDR1 KGHSH and CDR2 LQKENI. The CDR3 sequence: CASSPARGSTDTQYF.

V and J are TRBV12-3 or TRBV12-4 and TRBJ1-1. The CDR3 has 13 residues. The CDR3 is CASKSIGITEAFF.

This clonotype is deemed medium-sized by its frequency. The chain couples TRBV6-1 to TRBJ2-7; TCRdb names TRBD1, which stays unverified in the absence of DNA. Germline values: CDR1 MNHNS, CDR2 SASEGT. This CDR3 comprises 14 residues. The chain's CDR3 is CASSRSGTTYEQYF.

The chain joins TRBV12-3 or TRBV12-4 to TRBJ2-1. The CDR3 is 13 residues long. CDR3 region: CASGLHGYNEQFF.

This clonotype is medium-sized by frequency. This chain joins TRBV6-5 and TRBJ1-1; TCRdb calls TRBD1, which cannot be checked without DNA. There are 11 residues in the CDR3. Germline V gives CDR1 MNHEY, CDR2 SVGAGI. The CDR3 loop is CASSRRDEAFF.

The rearrangement joins TRBV7-2 to TRBJ1-2; without DNA, the TCRdb call of TRBD1 cannot be checked. This CDR3 has 13 amino acids. The V gene's germline CDR1 is SGHTA and CDR2 FQGNSA. CDR3 residues: CASRKQGAYGYTF.

This clonotype is classed as medium-sized (0.01 to 0.1%) by frequency. J is TRBJ2-5 and V is TRBV30; the TRBD1 assignment by TCRdb is unverifiable without DNA. The CDR3 sequence is 13 residues long. Germline V gives CDR1 GTSNPN, CDR2 SVGIG (reference sequence). Here the CDR3 reads CACGGGAPETQYF.

This clonotype is called medium-sized based on its frequency. The CDR3 sequence is CASSEGYTQYF. The gene calls are TRBV6-1 and TRBJ2-3. This CDR3 has 11 amino acids. Germline V gene sequence: CDR1 MNHNS, CDR2 SASEGT.

The CDR3 reads CASSPPTGLSGELFF. The J gene is TRBJ2-2, the V gene TRBV4-2; TCRdb reports TRBD1, a call that lacks DNA to check it against. Germline V gene data show CDR1 as LGHNA and CDR2 as YNFKEQ. The CDR3 length is 15 residues.

Measured by frequency, this clonotype is medium-sized (0.01 to 0.1%). The chain couples TRBV6-2 or TRBV6-3 to TRBJ2-5; TCRdb picks TRBD1, but there is no DNA to check that call. The length of the CDR3 is 13 residues. The germline gives CDR1 MNHEY, CDR2 SVGEGT. The CDR3 loop is CASTLWGMETQYF.

This chain connects TRBV12-3 or TRBV12-4 to TRBJ2-3; TCRdb names TRBD1, which stays unverified in the absence of DNA. This CDR3 comprises 15 residues. The CDR3 reads CASSVEPQGVDTQYF.

This clonotype counts as medium-sized by frequency. V is TRBV7-6 and J is TRBJ2-2; the D gene TCRdb calls, TRBD2, cannot be checked with no DNA. Germline V gives CDR1 SGHVS, CDR2 FNYEAQ. The CDR3 sequence is 14 residues long. This chain's CDR3 is CASSQPLPPGELFF.

The chain carries TRBV6-5 and TRBJ1-1; the D call of TRBD1 rests on TCRdb alone, since no DNA is present to check it. CDR1 and CDR2 (germline): MNHEY, SVGAGI. The CDR3 extends over 15 amino acids. Here the CDR3 reads CASRTGDKKNTEAFF.

This clonotype is labeled medium-sized based on frequency. The CDR3 region is CASSLSAGVDTQYF. The V gene is TRBV27, the J gene TRBJ2-3; TCRdb gives TRBD1 as the D gene, but with no DNA this cannot be confirmed. Germline CDR1 MNHEY, CDR2 SMNVEV (reference sequence). The CDR3 has 14 amino acids.